The rows below give T cell receptor beta chains drawn from one sample of a study of T cell changes during pregnancy in multiple sclerosis. TCRdb keeps only in-frame clones here, not all; method: immunoSEQ multiplex PCR. The table lists about 44,000 clones, approximately 92% of them singletons. Sequencing was done on a sample of peripheral blood. These receptors were obtained from a female donor with multiple sclerosis, enrolled in a pregnancy study. Both conserved end residues are part of each CDR3. A D gene is named only where the DNA matches it firmly. Some rows have no size entry. The others give once, few or many, or a class for an expanded clone.

D	size	V	J	CDR3	DNA
-	-	TRBV30	TRBJ1-5	CAWSVNQGNQPQHF	TGTGCCTGGAGTGTTAATCAGGGTAATCAGCCCCAGCATTTT
TRBD1	-	TRBV5-1	TRBJ2-7	CATSGQGFGEQYF	TGCGCCACCTCCGGACAGGGTTTTGGCGAGCAGTACTTC
-	-	TRBV2	TRBJ1-5	CASSPSWTDLEPQHF	TGTGCCAGCAGTCCATCTTGGACCGACTTGGAGCCCCAGCATTTT
-	-	TRBV10-3	TRBJ1-5	CAISESGGNQPQHF	TGTGCCATCAGTGAGTCGGGGGGCAATCAGCCCCAGCATTTT
TRBD1	-	TRBV9	TRBJ1-2	CASSGRQGVSYGYTF	TGTGCCAGCAGCGGCCGACAGGGGGTCAGCTATGGCTACACCTTC
-	few	TRBV2	TRBJ2-3	CASSQGYPDTQYF	TGTGCCAGCAGTCAAGGATATCCAGATACGCAGTATTTT
-	once	TRBV12-5	TRBJ1-5	CASGPGTPNQPQHF	TGTGCTAGTGGACCCGGGACCCCAAATCAGCCCCAGCATTTT
TRBD2	-	TRBV7-2	TRBJ2-2	CASSFLAGDTGELFF	TGTGCCAGCAGCTTTCTAGCGGGAGATACCGGGGAGCTGTTTTTT
TRBD1	-	TRBV2	TRBJ1-3	CASSPGQGLATGNTIYF	TGTGCCAGCAGCCCGGGACAGGGCCTGGCGACTGGAAACACCATATATTTT
TRBD2	-	TRBV5-1	TRBJ2-3	CASSLGGRAGTDTQYF	TGCGCCAGCAGCTTGGGAGGGAGGGCCGGAACAGATACGCAGTATTTT
-	-	TRBV7-9	TRBJ2-7	CASPGGAGEQYF	TGTGCCAGCCCAGGGGGGGCGGGTGAGCAGTACTTC
TRBD2	-	TRBV13	TRBJ2-1	CASSSLAGVSEQFF	TGTGCCAGCAGCTCGCTAGCGGGAGTGAGTGAGCAGTTCTTC
TRBD2	-	TRBV10-2	TRBJ2-7	CASSVWLAGGEQYF	TGCGCCAGCAGTGTTTGGCTAGCGGGTGGCGAGCAGTACTTC
-	-	TRBV10-2	TRBJ1-1	CASSEAVGGAEAFF	TGCGCCAGCAGTGAGGCAGTTGGGGGAGCTGAAGCTTTCTTT
-	-	TRBV28	TRBJ2-7	CASSPFTKGGPMYYEQYF	TGTGCCAGCAGTCCCTTCACCAAAGGGGGACCGATGTACTACGAGCAGTACTTC
-	-	TRBV5-1	TRBJ2-7	CASSTGTPYEQYF	TGCGCCAGCAGCACCGGGACACCTTACGAGCAGTACTTC
-	-	TRBV28	TRBJ2-7	CASITPSGSSYEQYF	TGTGCCAGCATTACCCCCTCGGGGAGCTCCTACGAGCAGTACTTC
TRBD1	-	TRBV6-5	TRBJ1-5	CASRPDRGDQPQHF	TGTGCCAGCAGACCCGACAGGGGTGATCAGCCCCAGCATTTT
-	few	TRBV5-8	TRBJ2-5	CASSLQEGETQYF	TGTGCCAGCAGCTTGCAGGAGGGAGAGACCCAGTACTTC
TRBD2	-	TRBV11-3	TRBJ2-7	CASSLASGAYEQYF	TGTGCCAGCAGCTTAGCGAGCGGGGCCTACGAGCAGTACTTC
-	once	TRBV10-2	TRBJ2-7	CASPTSRGSYEQYF	TGCGCCAGCCCCACTAGCCGGGGTTCCTACGAGCAGTACTTC
-	-	TRBV29-1	TRBJ1-2	CSVLQSYGYTF	TGCAGCGTTTTGCAGTCCTATGGCTACACCTTC
-	-	TRBV5-6	TRBJ2-5	CASSLAGNQETQYF	TGTGCCAGCAGCTTGGCCGGGAATCAAGAGACCCAGTACTTC
TRBD2	once	TRBV18	TRBJ2-2	CASSPRTSGSNTGELFF	TGTGCCAGCTCACCACGGACTAGCGGCTCGAACACCGGGGAGCTGTTTTTT
-	once	TRBV7-3	TRBJ2-1	CASSSGFEGEQFF	TGTGCCAGCAGCTCCGGCTTTGAGGGTGAGCAGTTCTTC
TRBD1	-	TRBV7-3	TRBJ2-3	CASSPGQGSDTQYF	TGTGCCAGCAGCCCAGGACAGGGTTCGGATACGCAGTATTTT
TRBD1	few	TRBV4-1	TRBJ1-1	CASSQDGTGLTEAFF	TGCGCCAGCAGCCAAGACGGGACAGGGTTGACTGAAGCTTTCTTT
-	-	TRBV29-1	TRBJ2-2	CSVDSGTGELFF	TGCAGCGTTGACTCCGGGACCGGGGAGCTGTTTTTT
-	-	TRBV25-1	TRBJ1-4	CASSPSGQGREKLFF	TGTGCCAGCAGCCCCTCGGGGCAGGGGAGAGAAAAACTGTTTTTT
TRBD1	-	TRBV28	TRBJ1-4	CASSRAGQGNQKLFF	TGTGCCAGCAGTCGCGCGGGACAGGGTAACCAAAAACTGTTTTTT
-	-	TRBV10-3	TRBJ1-5	CAIGIEGGNQPQHF	TGTGCCATCGGGATTGAGGGCGGCAATCAGCCCCAGCATTTT
TRBD2	-	TRBV11-3	TRBJ2-5	CASSPGGLEETQYF	TGTGCCAGCAGCCCCGGGGGACTAGAAGAGACCCAGTACTTC
-	-	TRBV11-2	TRBJ2-1	CASSLDPGFSYNEQFF	TGTGCCAGCAGCTTAGATCCTGGCTTTTCCTACAATGAGCAGTTCTTC
-	-	TRBV19	TRBJ2-1	CASSPIPGQTLYTNEQFF	TGTGCCAGTAGTCCAATCCCCGGACAGACCCTTTATACAAATGAGCAGTTCTTC
TRBD2	-	TRBV9	TRBJ2-5	CASSVSSGATQETQYF	TGTGCCAGCAGCGTAAGTAGCGGGGCCACTCAAGAGACCCAGTACTTC
-	once	TRBV5-1	TRBJ2-3	CASSAGLSSTDTQYF	TGCGCCAGCAGCGCGGGACTTTCTAGCACAGATACGCAGTATTTT
-	-	TRBV5-1	TRBJ2-5	CASSSGQWEEETQYF	TGCGCCAGCAGCTCGGGGCAGTGGGAGGAAGAGACCCAGTACTTC
-	-	TRBV27	TRBJ2-7	CASRWGNSYEQYF	TGTGCCAGCCGGTGGGGCAACTCCTACGAGCAGTACTTC
TRBD2	-	TRBV27	TRBJ2-5	CASSPGTSGSQETQYF	TGTGCCAGCAGCCCCGGGACTAGCGGATCTCAAGAGACCCAGTACTTC
-	-	TRBV27	TRBJ2-6	CASSFGRTYRSGANVLTF	TGTGCCAGCAGTTTCGGCAGAACTTACCGCTCTGGGGCCAACGTCCTGACTTTC
TRBD2	-	TRBV10-3	TRBJ2-2	CAIRSQGTMGTGELFF	TGTGCCATCAGGTCCCAAGGGACTATGGGCACCGGGGAGCTGTTTTTT
-	-	TRBV5-1	TRBJ1-1	CASSFPGAGTEAFF	TGCGCCAGCAGCTTCCCGGGGGCAGGTACTGAAGCTTTCTTT
-	-	TRBV6-5	TRBJ1-1	CASSRDPPEAFF	TGTGCCAGCTCGAGGGACCCTCCTGAAGCTTTCTTT
TRBD2	-	TRBV2	TRBJ2-1	CASRGLAGTEQFF	TGTGCCAGCAGGGGACTAGCGGGAACTGAGCAGTTCTTC
-	-	TRBV4-1	TRBJ2-7	CASSQDPHAREQYF	TGCGCCAGCAGCCAGGACCCCCATGCCCGCGAGCAGTACTTC
TRBD2	-	TRBV27	TRBJ2-1	CASTRKLAGKNEQFF	TGTGCCAGCACCCGGAAGCTAGCGGGTAAAAATGAGCAGTTCTTC
-	-	TRBV5-6	TRBJ2-6	CASHRRQTGANVLTF	TGTGCCAGCCACCGTCGACAGACTGGGGCCAACGTCCTGACTTTC
-	-	TRBV19	TRBJ1-3	CASSIGAIGNTIYF	TGTGCCAGTAGTATCGGGGCAATTGGAAACACCATATATTTT
-	-	TRBV21-1	TRBJ2-7	CASSKGGSSSGGVYEQYF	TGTGCCAGCAGCAAAGGGGGGTCTTCTAGCGGAGGGGTCTACGAGCAGTACTTC
-	-	TRBV13	TRBJ2-1	CASSLRRSGPYNEQFF	TGTGCCAGCAGCCTGAGGCGAAGCGGGCCCTACAATGAGCAGTTCTTC
TRBD2	-	TRBV7-2	TRBJ2-5	CASSPISGLAGGTQYF	TGTGCCAGCAGCCCGATTTCGGGACTAGCGGGAGGGACCCAGTACTTC
-	-	TRBV11-2	TRBJ2-1	CASSLAPRINEQFF	TGTGCCAGCAGCTTAGCCCCTAGAATCAATGAGCAGTTCTTC
-	-	TRBV2	TRBJ2-7	CASTGGVWDEQYF	TGTGCCAGCACGGGTGGGGTTTGGGACGAGCAGTACTTC
TRBD2	-	TRBV6-5	TRBJ2-1	CASSVPGLVPEQFF	TGTGCCAGCAGTGTTCCGGGACTAGTCCCTGAGCAGTTCTTC
-	-	TRBV19	TRBJ2-2	CASRHREPNTGELFF	TGTGCCAGTAGGCACAGGGAGCCAAACACCGGGGAGCTGTTTTTT
TRBD1	-	TRBV5-1	TRBJ1-1	CASSLDRGMNTEAFF	TGCGCCAGCAGCTTGGACAGGGGGATGAACACTGAAGCTTTCTTT
TRBD1	once	TRBV5-1	TRBJ1-2	CASSLGGTGAPVIYGYTF	TGCGCCAGCAGCTTAGGAGGGACAGGGGCGCCTGTAATCTATGGCTACACCTTC
-	-	TRBV5-1	TRBJ2-7	CASKGPAPYEQYF	TGCGCCAGCAAGGGTCCAGCCCCCTACGAGCAGTACTTC